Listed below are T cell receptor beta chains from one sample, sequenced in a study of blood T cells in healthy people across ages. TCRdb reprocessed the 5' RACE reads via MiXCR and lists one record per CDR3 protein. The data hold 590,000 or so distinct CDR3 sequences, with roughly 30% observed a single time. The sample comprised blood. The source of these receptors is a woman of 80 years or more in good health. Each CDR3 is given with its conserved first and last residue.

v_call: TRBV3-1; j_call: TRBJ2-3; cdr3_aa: CASSEAGVRDTQYF
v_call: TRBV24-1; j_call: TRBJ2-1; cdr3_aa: CATSGCGQGGGNEQFF
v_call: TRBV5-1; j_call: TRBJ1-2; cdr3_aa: CASSEDRANYGYTF
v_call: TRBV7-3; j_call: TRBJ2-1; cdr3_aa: CASSTSGGDNEQFF
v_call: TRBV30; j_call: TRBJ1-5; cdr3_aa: CAWSAHGTGAGGNQPQHF
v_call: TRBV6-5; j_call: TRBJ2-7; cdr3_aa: CASSSLWTGAISYEQYF
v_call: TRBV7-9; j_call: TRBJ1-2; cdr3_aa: CASSLIGQVLGYTF
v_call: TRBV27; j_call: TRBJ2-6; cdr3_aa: CATSSRDRVGANVLTF
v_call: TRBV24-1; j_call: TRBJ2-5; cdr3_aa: CATSVSGKIHEQYF
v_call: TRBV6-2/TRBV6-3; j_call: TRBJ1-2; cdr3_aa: CASSYSRIYGYTF
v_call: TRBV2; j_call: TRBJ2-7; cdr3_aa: CASSDGRSGALEQYF